This T cell receptor (beta chain) is drawn from a study of cytomegalovirus exposure and HLA in healthy donors. Comment on this clone: What it recognizes is unknown.

The study's findings and limits: The study recorded 164 TCR beta chains that were cytomegalovirus-associated.

Clones were read by immunoSEQ multiplex PCR, and TCRdb kept only the in-frame ones, dropping some. The table lists hundreds of thousands of clones, 86% of them singletons. The CDR3 contains 14 residues. V shed 3 bases and J 5 bases; nucleotides not matched to a gene: 5. Germline V gene data show CDR1 as WNHNN and CDR2 as SYGVQD (reference sequence). The chain joins TRBV10-1 to TRBJ2-5; TRBD1 agrees at 8 bases. Sequenced input: PBMCs. The sequence was collected from a young woman in good health and CMV-seropositive. DNA of the CDR3: TGCGCCAGCAGTGACGAGACAGGGGAGGAGACCCAGTACTTC. It codes for CASSDETGEETQYF.